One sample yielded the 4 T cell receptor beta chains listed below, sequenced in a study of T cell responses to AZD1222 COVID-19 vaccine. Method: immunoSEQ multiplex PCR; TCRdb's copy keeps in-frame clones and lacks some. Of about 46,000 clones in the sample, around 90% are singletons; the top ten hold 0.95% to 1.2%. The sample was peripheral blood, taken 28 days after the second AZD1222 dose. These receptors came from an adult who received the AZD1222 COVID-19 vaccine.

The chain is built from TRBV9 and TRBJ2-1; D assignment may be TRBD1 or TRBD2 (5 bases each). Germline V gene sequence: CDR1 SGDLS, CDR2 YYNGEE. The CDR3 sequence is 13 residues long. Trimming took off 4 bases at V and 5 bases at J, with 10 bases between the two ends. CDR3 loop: CASSLGPDNEQFF. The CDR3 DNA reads TGTGCCAGCAGCCTGGGACCCGACAATGAGCAGTTCTTC.

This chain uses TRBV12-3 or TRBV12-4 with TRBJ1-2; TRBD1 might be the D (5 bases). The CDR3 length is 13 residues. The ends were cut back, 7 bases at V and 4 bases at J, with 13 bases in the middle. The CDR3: CASNRGGSYGYTF. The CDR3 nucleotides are TGTGCCAGCAACCGGGGGGGGTCCTATGGCTACACCTTC.

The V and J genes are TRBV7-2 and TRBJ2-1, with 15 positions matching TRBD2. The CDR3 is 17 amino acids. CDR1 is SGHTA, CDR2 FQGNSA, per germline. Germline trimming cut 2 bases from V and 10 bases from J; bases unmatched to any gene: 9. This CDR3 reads CASSLLGTSGRSREQFF. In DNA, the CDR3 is TGTGCCAGCAGCTTATTGGGGACTAGCGGGAGGAGTCGGGAGCAGTTCTTC.

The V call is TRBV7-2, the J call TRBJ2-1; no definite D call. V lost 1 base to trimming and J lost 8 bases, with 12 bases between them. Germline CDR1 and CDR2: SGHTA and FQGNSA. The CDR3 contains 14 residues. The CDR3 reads CASSLVSGWDEQFF. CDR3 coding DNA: TGTGCCAGCAGCTTAGTATCGGGTTGGGATGAGCAGTTCTTC. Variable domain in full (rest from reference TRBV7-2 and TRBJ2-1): GAGVSQSPSNKVTEKGKDVELRCDPISGHTALYWYRQSLGQGLEFLIYFQGNSAPDKSGLPSDRFSAERTGGSVSTLTIQRTQQEDSAVYLCASSLVSGWDEQFFGPGTRLTVL.